This TCR beta chain was documented in a study of CD8 T cells in ankylosing spondylitis. Study-level points and caveats: Matched synovial fluid from ankylosing spondylitis patients was reported to be enriched for disease-linked clones.

This clonotype was seen at least ten times. What it recognizes is unknown. This CDR3 is built from 16 residues. Germline V lookup: CDR1 SGDLS, CDR2 YYNGEE. V lost 0 bases, J lost 3 bases, and 3 bases stayed unmatched. Library preparation for TCR beta used quantitative 5'-RACE with molecular barcodes. TCRdb analysed the 5' RACE reads with MiXCR anew, one entry per CDR3 protein. The sample lists about 100,000 distinct CDR3 sequences; over 6.5% were seen once. The TCR originated in a male donor with ankylosing spondylitis or in good health (not recorded which). Sequenced sample: blood, either unsorted or a sorted T cell fraction (not recorded which). The V call is TRBV9, the J call TRBJ2-3, with 11 nucleotides matching TRBD2. This CDR3 is CASSVGPSGGTDTQYF. The CDR3 DNA reads as TGTGCCAGCAGCGTAGGTCCTAGCGGGGGGACAGATACGCAGTATTTT.